Presented here are 28 T cell receptor beta chains from one specimen sequenced in a study of blood T cell repertoires in COVID-19. This table comes from immunoSEQ multiplex PCR, and its TCRdb copy is limited to in-frame clones, with some not included. This sample has around 16,000 clones, with around 86% found just once. The source material was peripheral blood. These receptors all stem from a man aged 55-75 years with acute or convalescent COVID-19.

V is TRBV6-5 and J is TRBJ1-6; D remains unclear. CDR1 and CDR2 from the germline V gene are MNHEY and SVGAGI. V was clipped by 2 bases and J by 4 bases, with 9 bases between them. CDR3 size: 15 residues. The CDR3 protein is CASSYTLPYNSPLHF. CDR3 sequence (DNA): TGTGCCAGCAGTTACACGCTACCTTATAATTCACCCCTCCACTTT.

This rearrangement joins TRBV5-6 to TRBJ2-7, with D unresolved. This CDR3 is 17 amino acids long. CDR1 and CDR2 (germline): SGHDT, YYEEEE. V gave up 0 bases and J gave up 3 bases, with 19 bases separating them. This CDR3 is CASSLAATPPSFYEQYF. In DNA, the CDR3 is TGTGCCAGCAGCTTGGCCGCCACACCCCCTTCGTTCTACGAGCAGTACTTC.

The chain combines TRBV7-9 with TRBJ2-1; D is unclear. This CDR3 is built from 12 residues. Trimming took off 5 bases at V and 6 bases at J, with 8 bases between the two ends. Germline V CDR1 and CDR2: SEHNR, FQNEAQ (reference sequence). DNA of the CDR3: TGTGCCAGCAGCGCGGTTGGCAATGAGCAGTTCTTC. This translates into CASSAVGNEQFF. Filled out from reference TRBV7-9 and TRBJ2-1, the complete variable domain reads DTGVSQNPRHKITKRGQNVTFRCDPISEHNRLYWYRQTLGQGPEFLTYFQNEAQLEKSRLLSDRFSAERPKGSFSTLEIQRTEQGDSAMYLCASSAVGNEQFFGPGTRLTVL.

The V gene is TRBV16, the J gene TRBJ2-1; 10 positions match TRBD1. Germline V gene sequence: CDR1 KGHSY, CDR2 FQNENV. CDR3 size: 15 residues. Trimming removed 4 bases from V and 2 bases from J; junction bases left unmatched: 2. The CDR3 protein is CASSLGQGPYNEQFF. CDR3 DNA sequence: TGTGCCAGCAGCCTGGGACAGGGGCCCTACAATGAGCAGTTCTTC.

The rearrangement links TRBV2 to TRBJ1-2; D is uncertain. The germline V and J ends were trimmed by 6 bases and 2 bases, with 10 bases remaining between them. The CDR3 extends over 13 amino acids. The V gene's germline CDR1 is SNHLY and CDR2 FYNNEI. The CDR3 loop reads CASREIINYGYTF. CDR3 nucleotides: TGTGCCAGCAGGGAGATTATAAACTATGGCTACACCTTC.

This clone was found a few times. The V and J genes are TRBV28 and TRBJ1-2; D call uncertain. The length of the CDR3 is 12 residues. Trimming pared 3 bases from V and 2 bases from J, leaving 4 bases between. Germline CDR1 and CDR2: MDHEN and SYDVKM. This CDR3 is CASSFQNYGYTF. CDR3 sequence (DNA): TGTGCCAGCAGTTTCCAGAACTATGGCTACACCTTC.

This clone has only one observation. The rearrangement joins TRBV28 to TRBJ2-5; D is possibly TRBD2 (6 bases). The V end was cut by 5 bases, the J end by 2 bases, with 21 bases between. In germline, CDR1 is MDHEN, CDR2 SYDVKM. The CDR3 has 17 amino acids. As DNA, the CDR3 is TGTGCCAGCAGTACGAGGGCAACCGGGACTTTGCAAGAGACCCAGTACTTC. It specifies CASSTRATGTLQETQYF.

This clone was seen a handful of times. The chain employs TRBV5-4 and TRBJ1-2; possible D gene TRBD1, 6 bases. The germline V gene encodes CDR1 SGHNT and CDR2 YYREEE (reference sequence). V was clipped by 5 bases and J by 0 bases, with 11 bases between them. The CDR3 is 14 residues long. DNA for the CDR3: TGTGCCAGCAGTTTACAGGGAGCTAACTATGGCTACACCTTC. It codes for CASSLQGANYGYTF.

In nucleotides, the CDR3 is TGTGCCAGCTCAGAAACAGGGGACCTCTCCTATGGCTACACCTTC. Protein sequence: CASSETGDLSYGYTF. The chain is built from TRBV18 and TRBJ1-2; 7 bases are shared with TRBD1. Germline V lookup: CDR1 KGHSH, CDR2 LQKENI. The V gene end was trimmed by 5 bases and the J gene end by 4 bases; junction bases not matched to a gene: 10. CDR3 length equals 15 residues.

This chain uses TRBV6-2 or TRBV6-3 with TRBJ1-5, with TRBD1 matching over 7 bases. Germline V lookup: CDR1 MNHEY, CDR2 SVGEGT. This CDR3 contains 19 residues. The J segment lost 6 bases and the V segment lost 4 bases, leaving 21 bases of the junction unmatched. CDR3 DNA sequence: TGTGCCAGCAGTTTCGACCCTAGTTCCGAGACAGGGAGAATTCAGCCCCAGCATTTT. It encodes CASSFDPSSETGRIQPQHF.

The chain recombines TRBV10-3 with TRBJ2-1, with 7 nucleotides matching TRBD1. Per the germline V gene, CDR1 is ENHRY and CDR2 is SYGVKD. Trimming took 2 bases from V and 6 from J; bases not matched to a gene: 4. The CDR3 contains 14 residues. The CDR3 region has the DNA TGTGCCATCAGTGAGGACAGGGCAGGCAATGAGCAGTTCTTC. This codes for CAISEDRAGNEQFF.

V usage is TRBV18 and J usage is TRBJ2-2, with TRBD1 as a possible D gene (6 bases). V lost 1 base and J 0 bases, leaving 9 bases between the germline ends. The germline CDR1 and CDR2 sequences are KGHSH and LQKENI. The CDR3 consists of 16 residues. The CDR3 coding sequence is TGTGCCAGCTCACCACAACAGGGCGCGAACACCGGGGAGCTGTTTTTT. Translated: CASSPQQGANTGELFF.

The rearrangement uses TRBV4-3 and TRBJ1-2; 7 bases match TRBD1. Germline-derived CDR1 and CDR2 are LGHNA and YSLEER. The V and J ends lost 0 bases and 4 bases, in that order; junction bases with no gene match: 5. The CDR3 totals 15 residues. Written as DNA, the CDR3 is TGCGCCAGCAGCCAAGAGACAGGGTGGGTCTATGGCTACACCTTC. Its protein product is CASSQETGWVYGYTF.

The count of this clone is one. The gene calls are TRBV12-3 or TRBV12-4 and TRBJ2-5, with D possibly matching TRBD2 (5 bases). V lost 4 bases to trimming and J lost 2 bases, with 8 bases between them. The length of the CDR3 is 13 residues. The CDR3 sequence is CASSYTGQETQYF. The CDR3 region has the DNA TGTGCCAGCAGTTACACGGGACAAGAGACCCAGTACTTC.

This chain uses TRBV5-1 with TRBJ2-1; 14 positions agree with TRBD2. Germline CDR1 is SGHRS and CDR2 is YFSETQ. This CDR3 is built from 17 residues. The ends lost 4 bases at V and 8 bases at J; junction bases unmatched: 11. The CDR3 nucleotides read TGCGCCAGCAGCACGTCCGGGACTAGCGGGAGTAGGCATGAGCAGTTCTTC. This codes for CASSTSGTSGSRHEQFF.

This rearrangement joins TRBV20-1 to TRBJ1-1; no reliable D call. The CDR3 contains 11 residues. With 6 bases removed from V and 2 bases from J, the gap between germline ends came to 7 bases. The germline CDR1 and CDR2 sequences are DFQATT and SNEGSKA (reference sequence). This chain's CDR3 is CSAHLNTEAFF. DNA for the CDR3: TGCAGTGCCCACCTAAACACTGAAGCTTTCTTT.

J is TRBJ2-5 and V is TRBV10-2, with unresolved D. The CDR3 is 13 amino acids. The germline V and J ends were trimmed by 6 bases and 2 bases, with 10 bases remaining between them. Germline CDR1 WSHSY, CDR2 SAAADI. CDR3 coding DNA: TGCGCCAGCAGATTGTCAGGACAAGAGACCCAGTACTTC. The encoded protein is CASRLSGQETQYF.

The chain carries TRBV7-6 and TRBJ2-6; TRBD1 aligns across 10 bases. The CDR3 contains 18 residues. The V gene's germline CDR1 is SGHVS and CDR2 FNYEAQ. The J segment lost 0 bases and the V segment lost 5 bases, leaving 7 bases of the junction unmatched. The CDR3 DNA is TGTGCCAGCAGCCCTTGGACAGGGGGTAGCTCTGGGGCCAACGTCCTGACTTTC. Amino acid sequence: CASSPWTGGSSGANVLTF.

This chain joins TRBV6-5 and TRBJ1-1; D not certain. CDR3 length: 13 residues. Per germline, CDR1 MNHEY and CDR2 SVGAGI. V lost 6 bases and J 0 bases, leaving 8 bases between the germline ends. The CDR3 DNA follows: TGTGCCAGCAGCTCCCCTGTGAACACTGAAGCTTTCTTT. Amino acids: CASSSPVNTEAFF.

The chain is built from TRBV29-1 and TRBJ2-3; D is perhaps TRBD2 (6 bases). The V end was cut by 8 bases, the J end by 5 bases, with 14 bases between. CDR3 length: 12 amino acids. Germline V gene data show CDR1 as SQVTM and CDR2 as ANQGSEA. This chain's CDR3 is CSLGLLQDTQYF. The CDR3 DNA follows: TGCAGCCTGGGACTCCTACAAGATACGCAGTATTTT.

The chain carries TRBV18 and TRBJ1-2; D ambiguous. V was cut by 2 bases and J by 2 bases, with 12 bases left in between. Germline V gives CDR1 KGHSH, CDR2 LQKENI. This CDR3 comprises 15 residues. CDR3 loop: CASSPMSQQNYGYTF. CDR3 in DNA: TGTGCCAGCTCACCAATGAGCCAACAGAACTATGGCTACACCTTC.

This clone was observed a single time. This chain connects TRBV4-3 to TRBJ2-5, with a tentative D call TRBD1 (5 bases). The ends were cut back, 2 bases at V and 5 bases at J, with 12 bases in the middle. CDR1 is LGHNA and CDR2 is YSLEER in the germline V gene. The CDR3 is 14 residues long. The CDR3 region is CASSQQGGKETQYF. CDR3 coding DNA: TGCGCCAGCAGCCAACAGGGTGGTAAGGAGACCCAGTACTTC.

V and J are TRBV2 and TRBJ2-5; 13 positions match TRBD2. V was clipped by 3 bases and J by 5 bases; unmatched bases: 6. Germline V gene lookup returns CDR1 SNHLY and CDR2 FYNNEI. The CDR3 is 16 amino acids. The CDR3 nucleotides are TGTGCCAGCAGTGATTGGACTAGCGGGAGCGTGGAGACCCAGTACTTC. This codes for CASSDWTSGSVETQYF.

This chain connects TRBV9 to TRBJ2-1; 14 nucleotides line up with TRBD2. Unmatched junction bases numbered 8, after V lost 0 bases and J lost 0 bases. Germline values: CDR1 SGDLS, CDR2 YYNGEE. This CDR3 has 20 amino acids. As DNA, the CDR3 is TGTGCCAGCAGCGTAGCCGGACTAGCGGGGGGCGAATACTCCTACAATGAGCAGTTCTTC. Its protein is CASSVAGLAGGEYSYNEQFF.

This chain uses TRBV13 with TRBJ1-3; D unresolved. Looked up from germline, CDR1 is PRHDT and CDR2 is FYEKMQ (reference sequence). V gave up 6 bases and J gave up 4 bases, with 13 bases separating them. The CDR3 loop spans 14 amino acids. The CDR3 protein is CASRSTGSGNTIYF. The DNA of the CDR3 is TGTGCCAGCAGATCAACGGGGTCCGGAAACACCATATATTTT.

The CDR3 sequence: CASRTSASYNEQFF. CDR3 sequence (DNA): TGTGCCAGCAGAACTAGCGCTTCCTACAATGAGCAGTTCTTC. This sequence joins TRBV25-1 and TRBJ2-1, with 7 bases matching TRBD2. The CDR3 runs to 14 residues. V shed 6 bases and J 1 base; nucleotides not matched to a gene: 3. Looked up from germline, CDR1 is MGHDK and CDR2 is SYGVNS.

This rearrangement joins TRBV6-5 to TRBJ1-5; TRBD1 aligns across 9 bases. CDR3 length equals 13 residues. CDR1 and CDR2 from the germline V gene are MNHEY and SVGAGI. The trim removed 7 bases at V and 5 bases at J, leaving 3 bases unmatched. DNA of the CDR3: TGTGCCAGCATTACAGGGGGCGATCAGCCCCAGCATTTT. As protein: CASITGGDQPQHF.

In DNA, the CDR3 is TGTGCCAGCAGCTTAGAGGCAGGGGTGAATGAGCAGTTCTTC. Translated: CASSLEAGVNEQFF. The chain joins TRBV7-6 to TRBJ2-1; TRBD1 might be the D (6 bases). The germline V gene encodes CDR1 SGHVS and CDR2 FNYEAQ. V gave up 1 base and J gave up 7 bases, with 11 bases separating them. The CDR3 sequence is 14 residues long.